Following are 29 T cell receptor beta chains from one sample sequenced in a study of blood T cell repertoires in COVID-19. Repertoires were generated with immunoSEQ multiplex PCR, while TCRdb's copy carries only in-frame clones and drops some. The data contain approximately 670,000 clones, approximately 90% of them seen just once; the ten biggest clones take up roughly 0.25%. Input material: peripheral blood. Every receptor here comes from a woman aged 18-35 years with acute or convalescent COVID-19.

This clone was observed a single time. The chain couples TRBV5-1 to TRBJ1-1; a weak D match, TRBD1 (6 bases). The V gene's germline CDR1 is SGHRS and CDR2 YFSETQ. The V end lost 4 bases, the J end lost 1 base, and 8 bases lay between the germline ends. The CDR3 extends over 13 amino acids. The CDR3 sequence is CASSPGQNTEAFF. The CDR3 DNA reads TGCGCCAGCAGCCCGGGACAGAACACTGAAGCTTTCTTT.

J is TRBJ2-7 and V is TRBV4-3, with 8 bases matching TRBD2. V shed 3 bases and J 4 bases; nucleotides not matched to a gene: 5. CDR1 is LGHNA and CDR2 is YSLEER in the germline V gene. This CDR3 is built from 14 residues. Here the CDR3 reads CASSQGTSGYEQYF. DNA for the CDR3: TGCGCCAGCAGCCAGGGTACTAGCGGTTACGAGCAGTACTTC.

V is TRBV30 and J is TRBJ1-6; no clear D gene. From germline, CDR1 is GTSNPN and CDR2 SVGIG (reference sequence). V was pared by 0 bases and J by 8 bases, with 14 bases between. The CDR3 loop spans 15 amino acids. In nucleotides, the CDR3 is TGTGCCTGGAGTGTACCCCATTCCAGTTATTCACCCCTCCACTTT. As protein: CAWSVPHSSYSPLHF.

The CDR3 loop reads CASSLGRAGNTDTQYF. The CDR3 coding sequence is TGTGCCAGCAGCTTAGGTCGTGCAGGCAACACAGATACGCAGTATTTT. V usage is TRBV7-3 and J usage is TRBJ2-3; the D is unclear. The V and J ends lost 2 bases and 2 bases respectively, with 14 bases between them. The germline CDR1 and CDR2 sequences are SGHTA and FQGTGA. The CDR3 totals 16 residues.

This sequence joins TRBV6-2 or TRBV6-3 and TRBJ1-1; 9 positions agree with TRBD1. J was trimmed by 3 bases and V by 2 bases; bases with no gene match: 10. CDR1 MNHEY and CDR2 SVGEGT come from the germline V gene. This CDR3 has 17 residues. CDR3 region: CASSYPDRGLGDTEAFF. The DNA of the CDR3 is TGTGCCAGCAGTTACCCGGACAGGGGATTGGGGGACACTGAAGCTTTCTTT.

This clone has a single count. Here the CDR3 reads CASTLSRTGNTEAFF. CDR3 DNA sequence: TGTGCCAGCACCCTTTCCCGAACAGGGAACACTGAAGCTTTCTTT. The V call is TRBV2, the J call TRBJ1-1; D is possibly TRBD1 (5 bases). Trimming left V 7 bases short and J 1 base short, with 16 bases between. CDR1 and CDR2 from the germline V gene are SNHLY and FYNNEI. The CDR3 is made up of 15 amino acids.

This chain joins TRBV5-1 and TRBJ1-2; D might be TRBD1 (5 bases). The germline V and J ends were trimmed by 5 bases and 3 bases, with 8 bases remaining between them. Germline lookup yields CDR1 SGHRS and CDR2 YFSETQ. The CDR3 has 12 amino acids. Written as DNA, the CDR3 is TGCGCCAGCAGGTCCAGGGACTATGGCTACACCTTC. Translated, it gives CASRSRDYGYTF.

This chain connects TRBV29-1 to TRBJ1-1; D remains ambiguous. Trimming removed 1 base from V and 10 bases from J, with 16 bases in between. Germline V lookup: CDR1 SQVTM, CDR2 ANQGSEA. This CDR3 spans 13 amino acids. The CDR3, as DNA: TGCAGCGTTGAAGGCCAGGCCCCCGCGAGAGCTTTCTTT. It specifies CSVEGQAPARAFF.

In this sample, this clone turned up once. The chain combines TRBV6-5 with TRBJ1-1; D gene unclear. CDR1 is MNHEY and CDR2 is SVGAGI in the germline V gene. V was cut by 0 bases and J by 4 bases, with 12 bases left in between. The CDR3 loop spans 15 amino acids. The CDR3 protein is CASSYSISGSTEAFF. The CDR3 DNA follows: TGTGCCAGCAGTTACTCGATCTCGGGTTCCACTGAAGCTTTCTTT.

V is TRBV7-8 and J is TRBJ2-7; weak D call: TRBD2 (6 bases). The CDR3 loop spans 16 amino acids. The germline V gene has CDR1 SGHVS and CDR2 FQNEAQ. The germline V and J ends were trimmed by 1 base and 0 bases, with 13 bases remaining between them. The CDR3 loop reads CASSLVSRGVSYEQYF. The CDR3 region has the DNA TGTGCCAGCAGCTTAGTTTCGCGGGGCGTCTCCTACGAGCAGTACTTC.

This chain links TRBV28 with TRBJ2-4; D is undetermined. The CDR3 runs 14 residues. CDR1 is MDHEN and CDR2 is SYDVKM in the germline V gene. V was pared by 2 bases and J by 7 bases, with 12 bases between. The CDR3 protein is CASSLAPLSNIQYF. In DNA form, the CDR3 reads TGTGCCAGCAGTTTAGCCCCACTAAGCAACATTCAGTACTTC.

The chain carries TRBV24-1 and TRBJ2-1; D perhaps matches TRBD2 (5 bases). Germline V gives CDR1 KGHDR, CDR2 SFDVKD. This CDR3 has 18 amino acids. Trimming took off 0 bases at V and 0 bases at J, with 14 bases between the two ends. In DNA, the CDR3 is TGTGCCACCAGTGATTTGAATCGGGGTCTGGGCTCCTACAATGAGCAGTTCTTC. Encoded protein: CATSDLNRGLGSYNEQFF.

The chain has TRBV7-8 and TRBJ2-1, with 10 nucleotides matching TRBD1. V shed 5 bases, J shed 3 bases, and the junction held 7 bases outside the gene matches. The CDR3 consists of 16 residues. Germline V gene lookup returns CDR1 SGHVS and CDR2 FQNEAQ. The CDR3 spells CASSPQGQGFYNEQFF. CDR3 coding DNA: TGTGCCAGCAGCCCACAGGGACAGGGGTTCTACAATGAGCAGTTCTTC.

This chain uses TRBV7-9 with TRBJ1-4; D not resolved. The CDR3 extends over 15 amino acids. Germline CDR1 reads SEHNR; CDR2 reads FQNEAQ (reference sequence). V lost 6 bases and J 4 bases, leaving 15 bases between the germline ends. The CDR3 DNA reads TGTGCCAGCAGGGAGGTTCAGGAATATAATGAAAAACTGTTTTTT. Translated, it gives CASREVQEYNEKLFF.

This rearrangement joins TRBV27 to TRBJ1-1; 8 bases fit TRBD1. Looked up from germline, CDR1 is MNHEY and CDR2 is SMNVEV (reference sequence). With V trimmed by 6 bases and J by 3 bases, 6 bases remained unmatched. The CDR3 runs to 14 residues. The CDR3 DNA reads TGTGCCAGCAGGTGGTACAGGGGGGACACTGAAGCTTTCTTT. Translating gives CASRWYRGDTEAFF.

The rearrangement uses TRBV18 and TRBJ1-1; D perhaps matches TRBD1 (6 bases). Trimming removed 3 bases at V and 5 bases at J, with 22 bases between. Germline CDR1 is KGHSH and CDR2 is LQKENI. The CDR3 is 17 amino acids. Written as DNA, the CDR3 is TGTGCCAGCTCACCCTTTGGGGGGGGCACTAAGGGGACTGAAGCTTTCTTT. This codes for CASSPFGGGTKGTEAFF.

The chain uses TRBV4-1 and TRBJ1-5; D uncertain. Germline V gene sequence: CDR1 MGHRA, CDR2 YSYEKL. CDR3 size: 14 residues. V shed 1 base and J shed 7 bases, with 11 bases lying between them. The CDR3 loop is CASSQVGGRQPQHF. The CDR3 coding sequence is TGCGCCAGCAGCCAAGTGGGAGGGCGGCAGCCCCAGCATTTT.

V gene TRBV30 combines with J gene TRBJ2-7; 7 bases fit TRBD2. Looked up from germline, CDR1 is GTSNPN and CDR2 is SVGIG (reference sequence). This CDR3 spans 17 amino acids. After removal of 2 bases from V and 5 bases from J, the junction contained 18 bases not matched to a gene. The CDR3 bases are TGTGCCTGGAGTCCCCGGTCTAGCGGTTTGGTTCCCCACGAGCAGTACTTC. Its translation: CAWSPRSSGLVPHEQYF.

V and J are TRBV7-2 and TRBJ2-3; 11 positions match TRBD2. CDR1 and CDR2 from the germline V gene are SGHTA and FQGNSA. The CDR3 totals 16 residues. The J segment lost 0 bases and the V segment lost 1 base, leaving 0 bases of the junction unmatched. The CDR3 bases are TGTGCCAGCAGCTTAGGACTAGCGGGAAGCACAGATACGCAGTATTTT. It encodes CASSLGLAGSTDTQYF.

This clone was recorded once. This chain links TRBV5-1 with TRBJ1-1, with 7 nucleotides matching TRBD1. Germline V gene data show CDR1 as SGHRS and CDR2 as YFSETQ. Trimming removed 1 base from V and 4 bases from J; junction bases left unmatched: 7. The CDR3 runs to 15 residues. In DNA, the CDR3 is TGCGCCAGCAGCTTGCCAGACAGGGTGGGCACTGAAGCTTTCTTT. Protein product: CASSLPDRVGTEAFF.

This sequence joins TRBV5-5 and TRBJ1-3; 10 bases align to TRBD1. This CDR3 has 16 residues. Germline lookup yields CDR1 SGHKS and CDR2 YYEKEE (reference sequence). The V segment lost 3 bases and the J segment 9 bases; nucleotides outside the gene matches: 12. CDR3 DNA: TGTGCCAGCAGCTCACCCGGGACAGGGGCCCTGGGCACCATATATTTT. Amino acids: CASSSPGTGALGTIYF.

The chain joins TRBV19 to TRBJ1-5, with TRBD1 as a possible D gene (6 bases). The ends were cut back, 3 bases at V and 2 bases at J, with 14 bases in the middle. The germline V gene has CDR1 LNHDA and CDR2 SQIVND (reference sequence). This CDR3 region has 16 residues. The chain's CDR3 is CASSMLGGGGNQPQHF. For the CDR3, the DNA is TGTGCCAGTAGTATGTTAGGGGGGGGAGGCAATCAGCCCCAGCATTTT.

The CDR3 protein is CSVEDLSRGAHNEQFF. The CDR3, as DNA: TGCAGCGTTGAAGATCTATCGCGGGGGGCCCACAATGAGCAGTTCTTC. This sequence joins TRBV29-1 and TRBJ2-1; 8 nucleotides align to TRBD2. The CDR3 contains 16 residues. Trimming at V came to 0 bases and at J to 5 bases, leaving 9 bases not matched to a gene. Germline-derived CDR1 and CDR2 are SQVTM and ANQGSEA.

J is TRBJ1-4 and V is TRBV30, with D possibly being TRBD1 (6 bases). Germline V gene data show CDR1 as GTSNPN and CDR2 as SVGIG (reference sequence). The V and J ends lost 0 bases and 8 bases respectively, with 10 bases between them. CDR3 length: 13 residues. CDR3 DNA sequence: TGTGCCTGGAGTGTAGGGGGGGCAGAAAAACTGTTTTTT. Protein sequence: CAWSVGGAEKLFF. The variable domain in full, completed from reference TRBV30 and TRBJ1-4, reads SQTIHQWPATLVQPVGSPLSLECTVEGTSNPNLYWYRQAAGRGLQLLFYSVGIGQISSEVPQNLSASRPQDRQFILSSKKLLLSDSGFYLCAWSVGGAEKLFFGSGTQLSVL.

The V call is TRBV9, the J call TRBJ1-2, with 9 bases aligning to TRBD1. Germline CDR1 is SGDLS and CDR2 is YYNGEE. The CDR3 is 15 residues long. After removal of 3 bases from V and 4 bases from J, the junction contained 7 bases not matched to a gene. In DNA, the CDR3 is TGTGCCAGCAGCGAATCCGGGACAGGGACCTATGGCTACACCTTC. Translating it yields CASSESGTGTYGYTF.

V is TRBV7-9 and J is TRBJ1-2; possible D gene TRBD1, 5 bases. This CDR3 spans 16 amino acids. V lost 2 bases and J lost 0, with 13 bases in between. CDR1 is SEHNR, CDR2 FQNEAQ, per germline (reference sequence). The CDR3 loop is CASSLWAGLTNYGYTF. The CDR3 DNA sequence: TGTGCCAGCAGCTTATGGGCAGGGCTCACTAACTATGGCTACACCTTC.

The rearrangement joins TRBV5-1 to TRBJ1-2; tentative D call: TRBD1 (6 bases). CDR3 length: 15 residues. Germline V gene lookup returns CDR1 SGHRS and CDR2 YFSETQ. The germline V and J ends were trimmed by 4 bases and 8 bases, with 21 bases remaining between them. In DNA form, the CDR3 reads TGCGCCAGCAGCACTAGGACAGATCCCTACTCGGGCTACACCTTC. It codes for CASSTRTDPYSGYTF.

This chain joins TRBV9 and TRBJ1-2, with TRBD1 matching over 7 bases. V shed 3 bases, J shed 3 bases, and the junction held 8 bases outside the gene matches. The germline CDR1 and CDR2 sequences are SGDLS and YYNGEE. CDR3 length: 15 residues. CDR3 bases: TGTGCCAGCAGCGCAATGACAGGGAAGGACTATGGCTACACCTTC. This gives the protein CASSAMTGKDYGYTF.

V usage is TRBV10-3 and J usage is TRBJ2-1; the D gene is possibly TRBD1 (6 bases). V lost 3 bases to trimming and J lost 3 bases, with 12 bases between them. The CDR3 loop spans 15 amino acids. CDR1 is ENHRY and CDR2 is SYGVKD in the germline V gene. In DNA, the CDR3 is TGTGCCATCAGTGACACCGGGACACACTACAATGAGCAGTTCTTC. Protein sequence: CAISDTGTHYNEQFF.